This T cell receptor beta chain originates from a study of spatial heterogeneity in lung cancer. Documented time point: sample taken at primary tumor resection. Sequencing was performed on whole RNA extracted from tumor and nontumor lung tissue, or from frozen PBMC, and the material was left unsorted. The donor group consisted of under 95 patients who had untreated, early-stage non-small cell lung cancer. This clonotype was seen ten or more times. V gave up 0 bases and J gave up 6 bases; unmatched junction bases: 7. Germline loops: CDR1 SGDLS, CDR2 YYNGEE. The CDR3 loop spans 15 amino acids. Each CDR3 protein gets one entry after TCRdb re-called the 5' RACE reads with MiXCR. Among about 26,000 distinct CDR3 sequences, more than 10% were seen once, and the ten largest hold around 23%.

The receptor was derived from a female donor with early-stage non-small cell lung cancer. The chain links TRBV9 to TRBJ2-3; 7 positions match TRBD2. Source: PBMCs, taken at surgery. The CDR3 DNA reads TGTGCCAGCAGCGTAGGACTAGCCTGGTCCGATACGCAGTATTTT. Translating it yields CASSVGLAWSDTQYF.